This T cell receptor (beta chain) was observed in a study of T cell clones after liver transplantation. The CDR3 is 13 amino acids. Trimming took off 2 bases at V and 6 bases at J, with 11 bases between the two ends. The germline V gene encodes CDR1 SGHKS and CDR2 YYEKEE (reference sequence). Repertoires were generated with immunoSEQ multiplex PCR, while TCRdb's copy carries only in-frame clones and drops some. The sample gives about 58,000 clones, around two thirds of which show up once; roughly 2.8% is in the top ten. CD3+CD4+ and CD3+CD8+ cells were FACS-sorted from thawed unstimulated PBMCs. The input for sequencing was CD4+ T cells from blood, taken at the roughly 15-month timepoint. The sequence was collected from a human patient who received a liver transplant. Some T cells could come from the graft donor. The V call is TRBV5-5, the J call TRBJ1-1; no firm D call. Here the CDR3 DNA reads TGTGCCAGCAGCTTTGAACTAAACTCTGAAGCTTTCTTT. Amino acid sequence: CASSFELNSEAFF.